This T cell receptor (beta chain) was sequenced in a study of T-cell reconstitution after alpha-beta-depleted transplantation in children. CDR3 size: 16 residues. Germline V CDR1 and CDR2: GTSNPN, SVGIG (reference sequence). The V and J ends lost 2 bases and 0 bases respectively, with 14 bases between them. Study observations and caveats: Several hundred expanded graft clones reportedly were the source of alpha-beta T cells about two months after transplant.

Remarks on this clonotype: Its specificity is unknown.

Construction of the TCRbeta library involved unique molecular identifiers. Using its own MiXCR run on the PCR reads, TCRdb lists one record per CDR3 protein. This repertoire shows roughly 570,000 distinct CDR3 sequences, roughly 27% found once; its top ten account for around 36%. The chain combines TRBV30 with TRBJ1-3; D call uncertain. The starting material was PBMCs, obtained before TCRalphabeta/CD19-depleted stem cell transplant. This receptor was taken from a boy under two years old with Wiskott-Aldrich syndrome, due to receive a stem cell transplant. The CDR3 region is CAWSISRRFSGNTIYF. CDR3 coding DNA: TGTGCCTGGAGTATATCGCGACGGTTCTCTGGAAACACCATATATTTT.